This TCR beta chain was observed in a study of CD8+CD57+ T cells in acquired aplastic anemia (dated by TCRdb to the late 2010s). For the study in its entirety: DNA extracted from sorted CD4+ and CD8+ cells had a mean of roughly 3.4 ug, with a range of about 0.18 to 27.4 ug. CD8+CD57+ expansion was defined as frequency above the mean frequency observed in healthy subjects.

The patients picked for sequencing were ones in whom flow cytometry had shown an expansion of CD8+CD57+ cells. Every patient had a diagnosis of severe acquired aplastic anemia based on International Study of Aplastic Anemia and Agranulocytosis and Camitta criteria. No patient had received any therapy when blood was sampled. The study deep-sequenced TCR repertoires of sorted CD4+ and CD8+ blood T cells from severe aplastic anemia patients and healthy subjects. Patients were enrolled under clinicaltrials.gov protocols 00001620, 01623167, 00001397, 00071045, 00081523 and 00961064 in the USA. Ficoll-Paque density gradient centrifugation was used to isolate peripheral blood mononuclear cells. Before DNA was extracted, CD4+ and CD8+ T cells were sorted using either FACS or magnetic beads. TCR beta VDJ combination and CDR3 sequence profiling used genomic DNA as the template. An Illumina HiSeq 2000 was used for TCR repertoire sequencing. On the authors' methods: Repertoire assessment relied on Simpson's diversity index, CDR3 size and DJ length profiles, and TRBV/TRBJ rearrangement plots. The most abundant DNA sequence in the deep sequencing data was taken as the immunodominant clone. CDR3 amino acid sequences were screened for sharing across subjects and compared with published repertoires and the VDJdb database. TCRdb applied fastp at Q25 and MiXCR to the public reads, then kept only in-frame beta chains. Each entry merges the rows of one CDR3 protein and shows their most common DNA and genes. TCRdb, not the authors, supplied the V and J calls. For this sample there are about 160,000 distinct CDR3 sequences; about two thirds appear just once. The top ten constitute under 60% of the sample.

The germline V gene provides CDR1 SGHAT and CDR2 FQNNGV. Inclusive of the bounding cysteine and phenylalanine, the CDR3 is 11 residues long. Solely the CDR3 DNA is kept, with 33 bases framed from the first base. Trimming accounts for 6 bases at V and 6 bases at J, while the number of junction bases matched to no gene is 1. The full study reports these points: Around 31 CD8+ CDR3 sequences were shared between patients and controls but appeared highly expressed in patients and within their immunodominant clones. Patients and healthy controls showed no significant difference in CD8+ Simpson's diversity (P=0.060).

This clonotype was counted at least ten times. Its target antigen remains unknown. There are no base qualities to consult, and no much larger clone falls within one base. Source material: sorted CD4+, CD8+, or CD8+CD57+ T cells (not recorded which) from PBMCs. This chain joins TRBV11-2 to TRBJ1-1, with 7 central nucleotides matching TRBD1. The receptor was isolated from a human donor with aplastic anemia. The CDR3 region: CASRTGPEAFF. The nucleotides read TGTGCCAGCAGGACAGGGCCTGAAGCTTTCTTT. With all but the CDR3 taken from the reference TRBV11-2 and TRBJ1-1 genes, the full variable domain is: EAGVAQSPRYKIIEKRQSVAFWCNPISGHATLYWYQQILGQGPKLLIQFQNNGVVDDSQLPKDRFSAERLKGVDSTLKIQPAKLEDSAVYLCASRTGPEAFFGQGTRLTVV.